This T cell receptor beta chain was retrieved from a study of graft-versus-host responses after intestinal transplantation. Overall study: Every recipient had anti-thymocyte globulin induction and 3 to 4 years of tacrolimus plus steroids.

This CDR3 has 15 amino acids. Germline assignment: CDR1 LNHDA and CDR2 SQIVND (reference sequence). V shed 3 bases and J shed 0 bases, with 9 bases lying between them. Study results and caveats: Recipient marrow showed GvH clones, some seen first in ileum or blood.

This clone has just one count. Its antigen remains unidentified. Only in-frame clones appear in the TCRdb table, and some are missing; sequencing was by immunoSEQ multiplex PCR. The repertoire holds around 55,000 clones, with roughly nine tenths as singletons. The starting material was unstimulated CD4+ T cells sorted from spleen or lymph node cells, obtained before transplant. The sequence came from a human donor who was the organ donor for an intestinal transplant. The gene calls are TRBV19 and TRBJ2-1, with a possible D match to TRBD1 (5 bases). The DNA of the CDR3 is TGTGCCAGTAGTATTTACAGGCCCTCCTACAATGAGCAGTTCTTC. It translates to CASSIYRPSYNEQFF.